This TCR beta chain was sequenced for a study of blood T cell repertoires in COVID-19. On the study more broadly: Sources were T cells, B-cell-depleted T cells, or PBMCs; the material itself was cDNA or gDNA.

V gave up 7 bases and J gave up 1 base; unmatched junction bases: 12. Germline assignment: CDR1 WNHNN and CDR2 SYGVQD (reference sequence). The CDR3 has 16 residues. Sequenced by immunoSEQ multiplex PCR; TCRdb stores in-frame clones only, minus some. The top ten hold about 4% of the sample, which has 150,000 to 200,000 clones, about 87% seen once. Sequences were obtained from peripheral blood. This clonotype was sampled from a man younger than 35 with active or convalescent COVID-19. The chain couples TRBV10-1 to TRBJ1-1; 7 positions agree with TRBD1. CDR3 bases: TGCGCCAGCAAGGACAGACCTACAGGGGCGAACACTGAAGCTTTCTTT. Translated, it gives CASKDRPTGANTEAFF.